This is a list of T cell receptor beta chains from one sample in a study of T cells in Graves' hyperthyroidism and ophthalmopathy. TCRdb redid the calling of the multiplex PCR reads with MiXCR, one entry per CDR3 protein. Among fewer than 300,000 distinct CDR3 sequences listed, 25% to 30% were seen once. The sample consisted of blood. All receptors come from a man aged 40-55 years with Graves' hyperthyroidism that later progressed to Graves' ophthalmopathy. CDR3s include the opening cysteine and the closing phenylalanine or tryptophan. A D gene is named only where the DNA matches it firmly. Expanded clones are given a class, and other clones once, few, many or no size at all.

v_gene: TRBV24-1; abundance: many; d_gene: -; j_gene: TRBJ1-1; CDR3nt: TGTGCCACCAGTGATTTAATGGTCTCGGGGAACGGTGAAGCTTTCTTT; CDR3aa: CATSDLMVSGNGEAFF
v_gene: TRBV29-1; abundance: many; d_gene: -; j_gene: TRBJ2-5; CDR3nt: TGCAGCGTTGGGCCGAAAGAGACCCAGTACTTC; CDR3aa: CSVGPKETQYF
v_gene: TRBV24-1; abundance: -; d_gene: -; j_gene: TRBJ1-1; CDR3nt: TGTGCCACCAGTGATCCGGGTACGACTGAAGCTTTCTTT; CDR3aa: CATSDPGTTEAFF
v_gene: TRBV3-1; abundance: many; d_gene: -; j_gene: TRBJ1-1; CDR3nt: TGTGCCAGCAGCGCACGGGTGAACACTGAAGCTTTCTTT; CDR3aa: CASSARVNTEAFF
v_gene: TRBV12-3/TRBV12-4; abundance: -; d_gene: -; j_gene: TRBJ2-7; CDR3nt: TGTGCCAGCAGTTTAGGAGAGGGACCTAGAACCTACGAGCAGTACTTC; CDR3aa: CASSLGEGPRTYEQYF
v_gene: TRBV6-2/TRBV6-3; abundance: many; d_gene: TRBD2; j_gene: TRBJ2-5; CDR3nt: TGTGCCAGCATTCCGGGAGGGCCGGGTGGCGAGACCCAGTACTTC; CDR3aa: CASIPGGPGGETQYF
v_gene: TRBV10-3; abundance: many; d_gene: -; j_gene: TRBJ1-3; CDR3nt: TGTGCCATCAGTGAAATCGGAAACACCATATATTTT; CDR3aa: CAISEIGNTIYF
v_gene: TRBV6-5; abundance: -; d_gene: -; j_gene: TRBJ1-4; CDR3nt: TGTGCCAGCAGTTATAGAGGGACGGAAAAACTGTTTTTT; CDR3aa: CASSYRGTEKLFF
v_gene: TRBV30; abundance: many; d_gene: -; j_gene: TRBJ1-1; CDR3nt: TGTGCCTGGAGTGTGGGGGCCTACACTGAAGCTTTCTTT; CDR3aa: CAWSVGAYTEAFF
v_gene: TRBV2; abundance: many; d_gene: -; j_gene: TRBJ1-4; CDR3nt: TGTGCCAGCAGCTCTGGACAGCTAAATGAAAAACTGTTTTTT; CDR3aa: CASSSGQLNEKLFF
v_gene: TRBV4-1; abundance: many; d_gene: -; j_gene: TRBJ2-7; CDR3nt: TGCGCCAGCAGCCAAGTGGGAGGAGAGGTCGAGCAGTACTTC; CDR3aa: CASSQVGGEVEQYF
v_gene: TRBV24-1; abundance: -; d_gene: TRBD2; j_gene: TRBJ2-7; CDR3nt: TGTGCCACCAGTGATGGGGGGGACGGCTACGAGCAGTACTTC; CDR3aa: CATSDGGDGYEQYF
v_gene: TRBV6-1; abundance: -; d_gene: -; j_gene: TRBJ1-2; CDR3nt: TGTGCCAGCGCGGGAACGAATGGCTACACCTTC; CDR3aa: CASAGTNGYTF
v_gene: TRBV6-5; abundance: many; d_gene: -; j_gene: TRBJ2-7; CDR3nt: TGTCTCTCTAGCGAGAGCTCCTACGAGCAGTACTTC; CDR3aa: CLSSESSYEQYF
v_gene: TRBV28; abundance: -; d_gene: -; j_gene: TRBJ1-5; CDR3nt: TGTGCCAGCAGTTACCCCGGGCCAGCCTCCAATCAGCCCCAGCATTTT; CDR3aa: CASSYPGPASNQPQHF
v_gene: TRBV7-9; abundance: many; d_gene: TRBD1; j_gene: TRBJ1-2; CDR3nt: TGTGCCAGCAGCACAGAACAGGGGTATGGCTACACCTTC; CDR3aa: CASSTEQGYGYTF
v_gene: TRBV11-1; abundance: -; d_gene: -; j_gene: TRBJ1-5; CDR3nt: TGTGCCAGCAGCTCGACAGGCTCAGGGCCCCAGCATTTT; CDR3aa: CASSSTGSGPQHF
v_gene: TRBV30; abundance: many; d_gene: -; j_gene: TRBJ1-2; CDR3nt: TGTGCCTGGAGGCCCGGGACATACTATGGCTACACCTTC; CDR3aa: CAWRPGTYYGYTF
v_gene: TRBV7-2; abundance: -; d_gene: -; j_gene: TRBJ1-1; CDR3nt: TGTGCCAGCAGCCAAATGGAGGGCCTGAACACTGAAGCTTTCTTT; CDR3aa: CASSQMEGLNTEAFF
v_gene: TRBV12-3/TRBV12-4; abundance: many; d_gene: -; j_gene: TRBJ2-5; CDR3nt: TGTGCCAGCAGTTGGACCCGAGGCCGGGAGACCCAGTACTTC; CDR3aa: CASSWTRGRETQYF
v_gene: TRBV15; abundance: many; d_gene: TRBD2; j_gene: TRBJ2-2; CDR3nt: TGTGCCACCAGCAGAGATGGGACTAGCGGGAGGACCGGGGAGCTGTTTTTT; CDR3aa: CATSRDGTSGRTGELFF
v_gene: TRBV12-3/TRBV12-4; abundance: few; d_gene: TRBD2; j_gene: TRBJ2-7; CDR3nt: TGTGCCAGCAGTTTCGGGACTAGCGGGACCGTTGGGCAGTACTTC; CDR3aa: CASSFGTSGTVGQYF
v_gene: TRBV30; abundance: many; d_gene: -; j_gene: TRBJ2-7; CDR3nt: TGTGCCTGGAGTGTTGGACTCGGCGGCGAGCAGTACTTC; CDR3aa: CAWSVGLGGEQYF
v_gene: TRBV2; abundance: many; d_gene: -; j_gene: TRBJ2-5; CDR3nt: TGTGCCAGCAGCCGCAACAGCATCCAAGAGACCCAGTACTTC; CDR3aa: CASSRNSIQETQYF
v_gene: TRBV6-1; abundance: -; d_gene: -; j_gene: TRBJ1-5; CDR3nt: TGTGCCAGCAGCATAAGCCGGGACACTCCAAATCAGCCCCAGCATTTT; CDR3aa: CASSISRDTPNQPQHF
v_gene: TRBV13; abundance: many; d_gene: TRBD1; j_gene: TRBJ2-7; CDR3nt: TGTGCCAGCAGCTCGGTGGGGCAGGGGGCTTGGGAGCAGTACTTC; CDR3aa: CASSSVGQGAWEQYF
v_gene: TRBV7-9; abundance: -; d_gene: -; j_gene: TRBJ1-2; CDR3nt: TGTGCCAGCGGCCTTACTACCCGAGGGGATGGCTACACCTTC; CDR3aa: CASGLTTRGDGYTF
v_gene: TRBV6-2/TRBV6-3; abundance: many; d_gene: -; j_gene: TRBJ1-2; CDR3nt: TGTGCCACCTCTCAAGGTTCCTATGGCTACACCTTC; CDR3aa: CATSQGSYGYTF